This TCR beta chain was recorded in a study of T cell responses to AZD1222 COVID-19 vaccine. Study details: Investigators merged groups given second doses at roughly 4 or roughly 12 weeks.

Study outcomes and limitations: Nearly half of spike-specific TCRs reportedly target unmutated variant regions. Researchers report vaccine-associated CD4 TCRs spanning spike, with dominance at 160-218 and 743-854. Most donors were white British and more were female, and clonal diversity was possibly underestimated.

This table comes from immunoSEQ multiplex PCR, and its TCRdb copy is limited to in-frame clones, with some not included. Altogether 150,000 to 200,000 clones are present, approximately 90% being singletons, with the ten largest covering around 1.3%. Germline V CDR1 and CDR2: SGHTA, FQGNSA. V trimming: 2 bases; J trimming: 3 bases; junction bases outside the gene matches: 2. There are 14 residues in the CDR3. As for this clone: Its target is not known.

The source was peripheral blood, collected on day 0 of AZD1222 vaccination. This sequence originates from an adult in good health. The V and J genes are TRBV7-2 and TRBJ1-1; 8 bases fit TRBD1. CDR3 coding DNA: TGTGCCAGCAGCTTACAGGGGGCGGACACTGAAGCTTTCTTT. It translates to CASSLQGADTEAFF.